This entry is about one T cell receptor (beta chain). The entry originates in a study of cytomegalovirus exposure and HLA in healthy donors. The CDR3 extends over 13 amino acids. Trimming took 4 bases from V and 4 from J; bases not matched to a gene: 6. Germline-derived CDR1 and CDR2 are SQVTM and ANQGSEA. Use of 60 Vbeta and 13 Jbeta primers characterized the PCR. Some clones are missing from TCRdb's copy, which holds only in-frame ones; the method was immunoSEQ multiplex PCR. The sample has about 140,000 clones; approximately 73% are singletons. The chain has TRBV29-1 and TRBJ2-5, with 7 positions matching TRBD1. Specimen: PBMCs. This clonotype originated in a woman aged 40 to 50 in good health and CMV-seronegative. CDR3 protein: CSVGKQGRETQYF. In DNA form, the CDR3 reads TGCAGCGTTGGAAAACAGGGGAGAGAGACCCAGTACTTC.